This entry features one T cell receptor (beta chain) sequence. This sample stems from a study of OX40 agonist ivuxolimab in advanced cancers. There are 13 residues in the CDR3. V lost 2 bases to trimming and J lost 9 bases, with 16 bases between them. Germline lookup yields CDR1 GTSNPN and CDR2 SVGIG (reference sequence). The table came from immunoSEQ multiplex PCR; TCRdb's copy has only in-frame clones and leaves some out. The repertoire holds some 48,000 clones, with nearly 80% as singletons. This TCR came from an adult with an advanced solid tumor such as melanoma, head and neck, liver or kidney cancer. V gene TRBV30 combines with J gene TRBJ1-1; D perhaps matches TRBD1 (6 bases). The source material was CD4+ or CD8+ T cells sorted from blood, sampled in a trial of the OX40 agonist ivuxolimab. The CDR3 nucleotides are TGTGCCTGGAGTCCCCCCGGCAGGGACAAAGCTTTCTTT. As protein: CAWSPPGRDKAFF.